This record concerns one TCR beta chain sequence. Its specificity is unknown. The sample originates from a study of cytomegalovirus exposure and HLA in healthy donors. Trimming cost V 4 bases and J 6 bases; bases outside gene matches: 7. This CDR3 is built from 16 residues. Per the germline V gene, CDR1 is SGHDT and CDR2 is YYEEEE. General observations from the study: The study found most TCR sequences rare, yet found some public TCRs in many donors. In a later analysis, CMV-associated beta chains were mostly HLA-associated, it appeared. Both high specificity and high sensitivity reportedly marked the classifier's diagnosis of cytomegalovirus status. Productive rates of about 87% or about 30% were seen for most TCR beta V segments in an earlier analysis.

In the PCR, 60 Vbeta and 13 Jbeta primers were used. Sequencing was performed with immunoSEQ multiplex PCR; in TCRdb, only in-frame clones are kept and a portion is missing. The repertoire holds 100,000 to 150,000 clones, with roughly 70% as singletons. The chain couples TRBV5-6 to TRBJ2-3, with 14 positions matching TRBD2. The sequence was collected from a man aged 35 to 55 in good health and CMV-seropositive. The sample was PBMCs. CDR3 residues: CASSPGLAGEIDTQYF. CDR3 DNA sequence: TGTGCCAGCAGCCCGGGACTAGCGGGGGAGATTGATACGCAGTATTTT.